Listed here is a single T cell receptor beta chain. The data derive from a study of spatial heterogeneity in lung cancer. Study summary: Sequence detection consistently recorded a greater number of beta-chain than alpha-chain sequences.

From germline, CDR1 is MNHEY and CDR2 SVGEGT. The CDR3 runs 15 residues. V gave up 4 bases and J gave up 4 bases; unmatched junction bases: 9. TCRdb re-called the 5' RACE reads through MiXCR, storing one row per CDR3 protein. This repertoire shows 51,000 or so distinct CDR3 sequences, roughly 8.1% found once; its top ten account for approximately 35%. Indicated time point: blood at routine non-recurrence follow-up after resection. Unsorted tumor, nontumor lung tissue or cryopreserved PBMC supplied the whole RNA. The material sequenced was PBMCs, taken at follow-up. This rearrangement joins TRBV6-2 or TRBV6-3 to TRBJ2-7; 8 bases are shared with TRBD1. The TCR was taken from a female donor with early-stage non-small cell lung cancer. The chain's CDR3 is CASSFSGGAPYEQYF. The CDR3 DNA reads TGTGCCAGCAGTTTTTCAGGGGGCGCCCCGTACGAGCAGTACTTC.